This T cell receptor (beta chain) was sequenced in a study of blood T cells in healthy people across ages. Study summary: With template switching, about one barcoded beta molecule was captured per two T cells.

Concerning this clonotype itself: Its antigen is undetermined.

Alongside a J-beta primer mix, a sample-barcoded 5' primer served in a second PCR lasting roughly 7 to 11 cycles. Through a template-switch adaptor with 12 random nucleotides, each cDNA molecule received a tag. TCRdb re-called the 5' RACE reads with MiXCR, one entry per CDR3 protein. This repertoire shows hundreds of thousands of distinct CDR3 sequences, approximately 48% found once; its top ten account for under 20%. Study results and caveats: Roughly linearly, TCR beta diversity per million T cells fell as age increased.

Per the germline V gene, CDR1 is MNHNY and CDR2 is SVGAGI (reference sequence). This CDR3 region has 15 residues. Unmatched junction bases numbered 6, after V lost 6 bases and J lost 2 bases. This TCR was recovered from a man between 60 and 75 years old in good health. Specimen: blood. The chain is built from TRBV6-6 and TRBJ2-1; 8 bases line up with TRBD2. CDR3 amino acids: CASSEPGGAYNEQFF. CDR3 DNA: TGTGCCAGCAGCGAACCCGGGGGGGCCTACAATGAGCAGTTCTTC.